This record looks at one T cell receptor beta chain sequence and its context. Its cognate antigen is unknown. The source of the sample is a study of cytomegalovirus exposure and HLA in healthy donors. The study, taken as a whole, reports: Many donors shared some public TCRs, even though most TCR sequences were rare. The study designated roughly 150 TCR beta chains cytomegalovirus-associated. First-cohort TCR clusters were later found to tend to co-occur in the 130 or so validation repertoires.

The assay was immunoSEQ multiplex PCR, and TCRdb's table has in-frame clones only and misses some. The repertoire consists of about 120,000 clones, with roughly 90% occurring once and the leading ten covering about 6.9%. Trimming left V 4 bases short and J 11 bases short, with 18 bases between. The CDR3 covers 14 residues. The germline V gene has CDR1 SGHKS and CDR2 YYEKEE (reference sequence). The sequenced material came from PBMCs. This sequence was found in a woman under 30 in good health and CMV-seropositive. The genes are TRBV5-5 and TRBJ1-4, with D possibly TRBD1 on 5 matching bases. The CDR3 coding sequence is TGTGCCAGCAGCCCGGAGGGGTACGTGCGGAAACTGTTTTTT. This encodes CASSPEGYVRKLFF.